These 9 T cell receptor beta chains came from one sample sequenced in a study of shared clonotypes between healthy human individuals. Assay used: immunoSEQ multiplex PCR; TCRdb lists only in-frame clones, some missing. The sample has about 600,000 clones; 97% are singletons. Material for sequencing was naive CD4+ T cells sorted from blood. Noted subset: CD45RA+ positively selected. These receptors all stem from a young woman in good health.

This clone has only one observation. Within the sample, other DNA sequences also encode this same CDR3. The rearrangement joins TRBV7-2 to TRBJ2-7; TRBD1 agrees at 9 bases. V gave up 4 bases and J gave up 7 bases; unmatched junction bases: 5. The germline V gene encodes CDR1 SGHTA and CDR2 FQGNSA. The CDR3 consists of 13 residues. CDR3 nucleotides: TGTGCCAGCAGCTCGGACAGGGGTGGGGAGCAGTACTTC. It encodes CASSSDRGGEQYF.

The chain uses TRBV5-1 and TRBJ1-6; weak D call: TRBD1 (5 bases). V lost 0 bases, J lost 9 bases, and 10 bases lay in between. CDR1 SGHRS and CDR2 YFSETQ come from the germline V gene. CDR3 length equals 14 residues. CDR3 loop: CASSLAGAGSPLHF. The CDR3 DNA reads as TGCGCCAGCAGCTTGGCTGGGGCCGGTTCACCCCTCCACTTT.

The genes are TRBV25-1 and TRBJ1-4; a weak D match, TRBD1 (5 bases). Germline CDR1 MGHDK, CDR2 SYGVNS. The V gene lost 1 base and the J gene lost 0 bases, with 6 bases spanning the gap. The CDR3 has 15 residues. The DNA for the CDR3 is TGTGCCAGCAGTGAATCAGGGACAACTAATGAAAAACTGTTTTTT. It codes for CASSESGTTNEKLFF.

The chain couples TRBV28 to TRBJ1-2; D gene ambiguous. The germline gives CDR1 MDHEN, CDR2 SYDVKM. Trimming cost V 9 bases and J 0 bases, with 11 bases left between them. The CDR3 has 13 residues. Here the CDR3 reads CASHEGANYGYTF. CDR3 coding DNA: TGTGCCAGTCATGAGGGAGCTAACTATGGCTACACCTTC.

This chain connects TRBV25-1 to TRBJ1-3; TRBD1 might be the D (6 bases). The CDR3 has 15 residues. Trimming pared 0 bases from V and 9 bases from J, leaving 15 bases between. CDR1 MGHDK and CDR2 SYGVNS come from the germline V gene. The CDR3: CASSEYRTHRATIYF. The CDR3 bases are TGTGCCAGCAGTGAATATAGGACGCACAGGGCCACCATATATTTT.

V and J are TRBV4-1 and TRBJ1-1; D is possibly TRBD1 (5 bases). CDR3 size: 16 residues. Germline-derived CDR1 and CDR2 are MGHRA and YSYEKL. Trimming left V 0 bases short and J 1 base short, with 12 bases between. This CDR3 reads CASSQDKGRKNTEAFF. The DNA of the CDR3 is TGCGCCAGCAGCCAAGATAAGGGGCGGAAGAACACTGAAGCTTTCTTT.

A single count supports this clone. This chain connects TRBV7-9 to TRBJ2-3, with D perhaps matching TRBD1 (5 bases). The length of the CDR3 is 16 residues. Trimming pared 5 bases from V and 0 bases from J, leaving 15 bases between. Germline V gene sequence: CDR1 SEHNR, CDR2 FQNEAQ (reference sequence). Here the CDR3 DNA reads TGTGCCAGCAGCCCCGACAGAAGTTCTAGCACAGATACGCAGTATTTT. Translated, it gives CASSPDRSSSTDTQYF.

This chain joins TRBV30 and TRBJ1-1; maybe TRBD1 (5 bases). The CDR3 runs 10 residues. In germline, CDR1 is GTSNPN, CDR2 SVGIG (reference sequence). V lost 5 bases and J 7 bases, leaving 8 bases between the germline ends. This CDR3 is CAWGDHEAFF. DNA of the CDR3: TGTGCCTGGGGGGACCATGAAGCTTTCTTT.

V usage is TRBV2 and J usage is TRBJ1-3; no reliable D call. V was pared by 0 bases and J by 5 bases, with 8 bases between. CDR1 SNHLY and CDR2 FYNNEI come from the germline V gene. The CDR3 extends over 14 amino acids. CDR3 in DNA: TGTGCCAGCAGTGAAGCAGGGCCGAGAAACACCATATATTTT. Protein: CASSEAGPRNTIYF.